This T cell receptor (beta chain) was observed in a study of T cells in Graves' hyperthyroidism and ophthalmopathy. To note about this clonotype: Antigen specificity is unknown.

Germline CDR1 SGHVS, CDR2 FNYEAQ. The CDR3 loop spans 16 amino acids. V gave up 3 bases and J gave up 5 bases; unmatched junction bases: 8. Graves' hyperthyroidism was deemed stable given no ophthalmopathy progression within 18 months. Uncontrolled infection, other autoimmune disease, pregnancy or lactation disqualified patients from enrolment. Whole-study findings and limits: Among clonotypes expanded in thyroid above 0.001, most were also found in blood. For ophthalmopathy, model prediction preceded onset by a median roughly 6.5 months.

Amplification yielded TCR beta CDR3 regions, with RNA transcripts as the source. During a first-round RT-PCR of the TCR CDR3, the HTBI primer set was used. Each CDR3 protein gets one entry after TCRdb re-called the multiplex PCR reads with MiXCR. The sample holds fewer than 750,000 distinct CDR3 sequences; just over 45% are singletons and the top ten take about 8.3%. The chain couples TRBV7-6 to TRBJ2-7; 12 nucleotides line up with TRBD2. The TCR originated in a young woman with Graves' hyperthyroidism. Sample: peripheral blood or thyroid tissue (not recorded which). In DNA, the CDR3 is TGTGCCAGCAGCTTTCGACTAGCGGGAGAGCCCAACGAGCAGTACTTC. Protein product: CASSFRLAGEPNEQYF.